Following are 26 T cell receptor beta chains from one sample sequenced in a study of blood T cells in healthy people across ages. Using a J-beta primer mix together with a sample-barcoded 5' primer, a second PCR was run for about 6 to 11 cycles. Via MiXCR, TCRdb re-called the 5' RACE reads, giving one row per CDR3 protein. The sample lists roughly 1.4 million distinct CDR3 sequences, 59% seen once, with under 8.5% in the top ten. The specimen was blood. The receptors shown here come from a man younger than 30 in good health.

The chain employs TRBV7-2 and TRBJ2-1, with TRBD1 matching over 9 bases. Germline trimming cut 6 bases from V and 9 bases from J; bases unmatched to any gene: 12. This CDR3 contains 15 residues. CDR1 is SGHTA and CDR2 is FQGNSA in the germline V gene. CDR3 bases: TGTGCCAGCAGACGACAGGGGGGGGTGAACAGTGAGCAGTTCTTC. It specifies CASRRQGGVNSEQFF.

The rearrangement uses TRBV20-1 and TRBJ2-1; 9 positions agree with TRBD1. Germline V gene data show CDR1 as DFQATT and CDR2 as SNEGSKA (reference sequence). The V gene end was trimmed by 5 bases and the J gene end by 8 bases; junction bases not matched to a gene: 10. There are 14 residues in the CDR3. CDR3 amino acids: CSAWDRDGVDEQFF. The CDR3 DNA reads TGCAGTGCTTGGGACAGGGATGGCGTTGATGAGCAGTTCTTC.

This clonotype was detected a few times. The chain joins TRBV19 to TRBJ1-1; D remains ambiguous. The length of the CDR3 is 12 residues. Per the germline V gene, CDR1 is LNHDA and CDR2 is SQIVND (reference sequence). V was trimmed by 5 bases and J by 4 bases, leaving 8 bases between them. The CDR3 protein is CASSHTGTEAFF. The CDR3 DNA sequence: TGTGCCAGTAGTCATACGGGCACTGAAGCTTTCTTT.

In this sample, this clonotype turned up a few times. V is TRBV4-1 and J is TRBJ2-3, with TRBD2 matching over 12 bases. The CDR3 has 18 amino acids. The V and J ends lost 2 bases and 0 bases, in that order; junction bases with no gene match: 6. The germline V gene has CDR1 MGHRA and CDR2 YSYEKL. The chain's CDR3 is CASSQSLAGGTSTDTQYF. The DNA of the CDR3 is TGCGCCAGCAGCCAATCACTAGCGGGGGGTACTAGCACAGATACGCAGTATTTT.

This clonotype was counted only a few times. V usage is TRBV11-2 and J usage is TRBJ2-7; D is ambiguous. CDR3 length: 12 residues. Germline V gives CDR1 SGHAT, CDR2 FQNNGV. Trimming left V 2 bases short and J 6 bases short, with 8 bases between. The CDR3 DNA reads TGTGCCAGCAGCTTAAAGCAGCGCGAGCAGTACTTC. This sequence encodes CASSLKQREQYF.

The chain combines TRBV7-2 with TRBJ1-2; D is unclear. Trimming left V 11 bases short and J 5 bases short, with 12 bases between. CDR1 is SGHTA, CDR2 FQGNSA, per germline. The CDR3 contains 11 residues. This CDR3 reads CAARQVYGYTF. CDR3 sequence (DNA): TGTGCCGCACGCCAGGTTTATGGCTACACCTTC.

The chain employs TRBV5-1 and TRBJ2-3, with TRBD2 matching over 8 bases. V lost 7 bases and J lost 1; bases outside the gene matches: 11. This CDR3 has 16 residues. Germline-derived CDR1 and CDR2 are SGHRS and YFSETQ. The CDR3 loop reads CASLEGGRPRTDTQYF. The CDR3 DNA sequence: TGCGCCAGCCTCGAGGGCGGGAGGCCCCGCACAGATACGCAGTATTTT.

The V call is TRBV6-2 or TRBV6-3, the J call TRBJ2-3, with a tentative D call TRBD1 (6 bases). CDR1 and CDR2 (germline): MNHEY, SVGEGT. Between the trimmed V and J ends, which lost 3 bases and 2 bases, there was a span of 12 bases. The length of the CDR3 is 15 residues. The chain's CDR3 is CASSYGQTLTDTQYF. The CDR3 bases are TGTGCCAGCAGTTATGGACAGACTCTCACAGATACGCAGTATTTT.

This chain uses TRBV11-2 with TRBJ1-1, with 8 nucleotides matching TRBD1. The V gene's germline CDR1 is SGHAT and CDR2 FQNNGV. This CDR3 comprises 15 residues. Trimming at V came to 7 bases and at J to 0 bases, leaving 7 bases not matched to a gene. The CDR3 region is CASTSNRGVNTEAFF. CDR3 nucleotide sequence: TGTGCCAGCACCTCCAACAGGGGGGTGAACACTGAAGCTTTCTTT.

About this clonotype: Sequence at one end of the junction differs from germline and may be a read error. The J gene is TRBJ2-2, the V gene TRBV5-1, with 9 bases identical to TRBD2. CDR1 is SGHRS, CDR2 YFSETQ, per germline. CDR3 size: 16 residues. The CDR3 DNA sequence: TGCGCCAGCAGCTCTAGCGGGAACACGAACACCGGGGAGCGGTTTTTT. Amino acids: CASSSSGNTNTGERFF.

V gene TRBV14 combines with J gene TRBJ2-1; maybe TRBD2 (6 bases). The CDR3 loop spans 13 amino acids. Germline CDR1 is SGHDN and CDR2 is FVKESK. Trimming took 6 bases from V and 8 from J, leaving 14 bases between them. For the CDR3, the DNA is TGTGCCAGCAGTTTCTTTTGGGGGGATGAGCAGTTCTTC. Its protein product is CASSFFWGDEQFF. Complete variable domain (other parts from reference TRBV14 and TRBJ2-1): EAGVTQFPSHSVIEKGQTVTLRCDPISGHDNLYWYRRVMGKEIKFLLHFVKESKQDESGMPNNRFLAERTGGTYSTLKVQPAELEDSGVYFCASSFFWGDEQFFGPGTRLTVL.

CDR3 residues: CASSLGTGSNTEAFF. The DNA of the CDR3 is TGTGCCAGCAGCTTGGGGACAGGGTCGAACACTGAAGCTTTCTTT. The V call is TRBV7-9, the J call TRBJ1-1; 9 bases match TRBD1. Germline V gives CDR1 SEHNR, CDR2 FQNEAQ (reference sequence). CDR3 length equals 15 residues. The V gene end was trimmed by 3 bases and the J gene end by 1 base; junction bases not matched to a gene: 3.

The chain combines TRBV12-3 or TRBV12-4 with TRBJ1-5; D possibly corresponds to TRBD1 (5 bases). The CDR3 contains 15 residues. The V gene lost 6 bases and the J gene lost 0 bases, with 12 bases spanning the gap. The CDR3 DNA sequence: TGTGCCAGCAGGGAGGACGGACATAGCAATCAGCCCCAGCATTTT. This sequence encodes CASREDGHSNQPQHF.

The CDR3 sequence is CASSTRDRAKGYEQYF. The CDR3 region has the DNA TGTGCCAGCAGTACCCGCGACAGGGCGAAGGGCTACGAGCAGTACTTC. The gene calls are TRBV27 and TRBJ2-5; 7 nucleotides align to TRBD1. TRBJ2-7 matches the DNA end more closely, so the J call is doubtful. The CDR3 length is 16 residues. In germline, CDR1 is MNHEY, CDR2 SMNVEV (reference sequence).

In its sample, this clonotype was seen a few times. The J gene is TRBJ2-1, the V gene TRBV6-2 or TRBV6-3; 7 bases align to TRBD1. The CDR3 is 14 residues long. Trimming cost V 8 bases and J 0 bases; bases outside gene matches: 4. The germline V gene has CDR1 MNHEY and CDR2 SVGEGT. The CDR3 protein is CASLRDSSYNEQFF. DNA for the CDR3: TGTGCCAGCCTCCGGGACAGCTCCTACAATGAGCAGTTCTTC.

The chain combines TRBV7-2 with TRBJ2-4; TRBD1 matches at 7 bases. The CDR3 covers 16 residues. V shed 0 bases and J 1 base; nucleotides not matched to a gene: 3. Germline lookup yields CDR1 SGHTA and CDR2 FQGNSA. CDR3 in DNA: TGTGCCAGCAGCTTAGCGGCGACAGGGGCCAAAAACATTCAGTACTTC. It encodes CASSLAATGAKNIQYF.

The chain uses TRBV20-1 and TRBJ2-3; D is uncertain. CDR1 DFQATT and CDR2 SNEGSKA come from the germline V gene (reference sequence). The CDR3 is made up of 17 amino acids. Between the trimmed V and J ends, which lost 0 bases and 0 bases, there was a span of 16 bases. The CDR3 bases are TGCAGTGCTAGAGATGCAGGACCAAGAGCTAGCACAGATACGCAGTATTTT. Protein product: CSARDAGPRASTDTQYF.

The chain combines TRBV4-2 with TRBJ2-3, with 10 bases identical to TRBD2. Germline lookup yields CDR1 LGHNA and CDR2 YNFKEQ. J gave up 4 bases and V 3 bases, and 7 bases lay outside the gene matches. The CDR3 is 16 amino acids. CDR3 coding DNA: TGTGCCAGCAGCCAGGGAGCGGGGGGGCCTTCAGATACGCAGTATTTT. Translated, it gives CASSQGAGGPSDTQYF.

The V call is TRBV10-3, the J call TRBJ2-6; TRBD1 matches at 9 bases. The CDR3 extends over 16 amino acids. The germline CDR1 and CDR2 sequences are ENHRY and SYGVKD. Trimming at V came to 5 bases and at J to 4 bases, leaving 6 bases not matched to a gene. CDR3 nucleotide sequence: TGTGCCATCAGTCCCGGGACAGGGTCCGGGGCCAACGTCCTGACTTTC. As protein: CAISPGTGSGANVLTF.

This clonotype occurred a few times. CDR3 region: CASSPDPVTDTQYF. CDR3 nucleotide sequence: TGTGCCAGCAGTCCAGACCCGGTCACAGATACGCAGTATTTT. J is TRBJ2-3 and V is TRBV6-4, with D unclear. Germline V lookup: CDR1 MRHNA, CDR2 SNTAGT. The length of the CDR3 is 14 residues. Trimming pared 5 bases from V and 2 bases from J, leaving 11 bases between.

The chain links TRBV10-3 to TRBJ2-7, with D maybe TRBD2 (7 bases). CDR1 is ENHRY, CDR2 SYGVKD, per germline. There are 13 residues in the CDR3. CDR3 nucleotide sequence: TGTTGGGGGGGCAGCCGTACCCCCTACGAGCAGTACTTC. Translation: CWGGSRTPYEQYF.

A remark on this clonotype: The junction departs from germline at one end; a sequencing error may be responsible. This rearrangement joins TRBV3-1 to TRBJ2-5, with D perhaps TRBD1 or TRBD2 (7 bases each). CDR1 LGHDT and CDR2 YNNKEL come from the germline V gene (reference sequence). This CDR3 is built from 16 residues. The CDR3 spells CASIQGGAGGQETQYF. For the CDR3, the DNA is TGTGCCAGCATCCAAGGGGGGGCAGGGGGTCAAGAGACCCAGTACTTC.

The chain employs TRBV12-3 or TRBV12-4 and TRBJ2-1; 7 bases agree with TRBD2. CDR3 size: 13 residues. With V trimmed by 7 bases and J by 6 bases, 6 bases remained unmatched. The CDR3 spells CASIQTSSNEQFF. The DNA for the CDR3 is TGTGCCAGCATCCAGACTAGCAGCAATGAGCAGTTCTTC.

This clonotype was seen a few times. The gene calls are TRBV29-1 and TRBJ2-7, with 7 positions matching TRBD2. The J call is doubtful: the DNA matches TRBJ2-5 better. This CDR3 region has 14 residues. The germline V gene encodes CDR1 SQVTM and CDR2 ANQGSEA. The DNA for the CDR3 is TGCAGCGTTGATGAGTCCTGGGGGGGGAAGACCCAGTACTTC. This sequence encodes CSVDESWGGKTQYF.

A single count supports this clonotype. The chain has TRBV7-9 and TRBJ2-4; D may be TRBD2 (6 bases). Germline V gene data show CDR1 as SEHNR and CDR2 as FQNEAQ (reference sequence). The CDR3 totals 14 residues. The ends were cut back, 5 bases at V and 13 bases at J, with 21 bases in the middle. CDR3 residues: CASSPLPGVWEQYF. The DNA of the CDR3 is TGTGCCAGCAGCCCATTACCGGGAGTCTGGGAGCAGTACTTC.

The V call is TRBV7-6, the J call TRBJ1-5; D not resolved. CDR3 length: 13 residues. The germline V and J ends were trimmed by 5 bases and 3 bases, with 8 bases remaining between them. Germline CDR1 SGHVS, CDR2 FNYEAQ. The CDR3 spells CASSPDPNQPQHF. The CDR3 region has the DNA TGTGCCAGCAGCCCTGACCCCAATCAGCCCCAGCATTTT. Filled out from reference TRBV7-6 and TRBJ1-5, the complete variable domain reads GAGVSQSPRYKVTKRGQDVALRCDPISGHVSLYWYRQALGQGPEFLTYFNYEAQQDKSGLPNDRFSAERPEGSISTLTIQRTEQRDSAMYRCASSPDPNQPQHFGDGTRLSIL.